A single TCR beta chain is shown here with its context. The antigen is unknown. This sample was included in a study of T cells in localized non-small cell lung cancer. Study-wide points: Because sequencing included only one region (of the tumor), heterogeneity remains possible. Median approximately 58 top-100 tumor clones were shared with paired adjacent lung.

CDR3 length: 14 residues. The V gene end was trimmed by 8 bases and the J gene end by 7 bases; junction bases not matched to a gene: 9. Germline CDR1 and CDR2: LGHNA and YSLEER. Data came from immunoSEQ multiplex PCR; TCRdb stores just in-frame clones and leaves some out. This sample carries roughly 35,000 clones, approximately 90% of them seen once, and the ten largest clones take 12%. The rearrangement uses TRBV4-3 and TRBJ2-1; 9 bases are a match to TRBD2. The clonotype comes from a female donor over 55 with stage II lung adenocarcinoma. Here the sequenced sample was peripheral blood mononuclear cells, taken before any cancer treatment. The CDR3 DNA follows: TGCGCCAGCGGCGGGGGGGCCTCAATAAATGAGCAGTTCTTC. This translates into CASGGGASINEQFF.